This T cell receptor beta chain was found in a study of T cell clusters in autoimmune cytopenias. The study, taken as a whole, reports: TRB repertoire shifts in secondary cytopenia and chronic lymphocytic leukemia mostly reflected lymphoma, not autoimmunity.

Germline assignment: CDR1 MNHEY and CDR2 SVGAGI. The CDR3 spans 15 residues. Multiplex touch-down PCR amplified TRB using TRB-A and TRB-B pools in one tube. From its re-call of the multiplex PCR reads, TCRdb lists each CDR3 protein once, without DNA. The sample yields 12,000 or so distinct CDR3 sequences, of which the top ten take up roughly 3%. TRB was amplified from about 270 ng of peripheral blood genomic DNA per sample. Details on this clonotype: Its antigen is still unknown.

Sample: peripheral blood. The source of this sequence is a human donor with an autoimmune cytopenia or autoimmune hepatitis (not recorded which). This chain joins TRBV6-5 and TRBJ1-5; the TCRdb call, TRBD1, lacks DNA for checking. CDR3 sequence: CASRDVQGRGQPQHF.